Reported below is one T cell receptor beta chain. These data are taken from a study of T cells in tuberculosis. The protocol was immunoSEQ multiplex PCR, while the TCRdb copy is restricted to in-frame clones and leaves out a portion. This table has about 30,000 clones, over 95% appearing once. V shed 4 bases, J shed 8 bases, and the junction held 5 bases outside the gene matches. Germline V gives CDR1 SGHAT, CDR2 FQNNGV. This CDR3 has 13 residues. The clonotype originates from a donor aged 10-29 years with latent tuberculosis or without tuberculosis infection. The chain joins TRBV11-2 to TRBJ1-2; 9 bases map to TRBD1. The specimen was PBMCs. CDR3: CASSSGQGFGYTF. The DNA for the CDR3 is TGTGCCAGCAGCTCGGGACAGGGTTTCGGCTACACCTTC.